Listed here is a single TCR beta chain. Its antigen remains unknown. Using immunoSEQ multiplex PCR, the repertoire was profiled, and TCRdb retains in-frame clones only, with some absent. The data show over 70,000 clones, approximately 90% seen once. This record belongs to a study of T cell responses to AZD1222 COVID-19 vaccine. The study, taken as a whole, reports: White British people made up most donors, females outnumbered males, and clonal diversity was possibly underestimated. Every sample of the repertoires postdated the peak T cell response.

Germline CDR1 SGDLS, CDR2 YYNGEE. The CDR3 runs 16 residues. The germline V and J ends were trimmed by 0 bases and 0 bases, with 9 bases remaining between them. Samples with a second dose at about 4 or about 12 weeks were pooled together. This TCR was recovered from an adult who received the AZD1222 COVID-19 vaccine. The sample was peripheral blood, taken 28 days after the second AZD1222 dose. J is TRBJ1-4 and V is TRBV9; D not certain. Here the CDR3 reads CASSVANGATNEKLFF. The CDR3 bases are TGTGCCAGCAGCGTAGCTAATGGGGCAACTAATGAAAAACTGTTTTTT.